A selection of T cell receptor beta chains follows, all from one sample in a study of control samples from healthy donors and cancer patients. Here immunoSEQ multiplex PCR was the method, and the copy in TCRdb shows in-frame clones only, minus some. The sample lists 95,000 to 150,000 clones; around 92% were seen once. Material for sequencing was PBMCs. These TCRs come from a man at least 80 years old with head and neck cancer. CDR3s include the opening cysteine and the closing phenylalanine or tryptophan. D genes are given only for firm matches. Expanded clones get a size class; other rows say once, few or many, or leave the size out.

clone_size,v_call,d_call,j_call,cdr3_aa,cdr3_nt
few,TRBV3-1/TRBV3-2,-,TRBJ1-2,CASTNKGANYGYTF,TGTGCCAGCACCAATAAGGGCGCTAACTATGGCTACACCTTC
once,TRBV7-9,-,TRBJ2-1,CASSFTGLRYNEQFF,TGTGCCAGCAGCTTCACCGGGCTAAGGTACAATGAGCAGTTCTTC
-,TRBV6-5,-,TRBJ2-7,CASSPGQNYEQYF,TGTGCCAGCAGCCCCGGACAAAACTACGAGCAGTACTTC
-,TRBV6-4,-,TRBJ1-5,CASSDSKCRCLESNQPQHF,TGTGCCAGCAGTGACTCAAAATGTCGTTGCCTCGAGAGCAATCAGCCCCAGCATTTT
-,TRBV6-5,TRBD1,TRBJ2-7,CATNADGTGGYEQYF,TGTGCCACTAATGCCGACGGGACAGGGGGCTACGAGCAGTACTTC
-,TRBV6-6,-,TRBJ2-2,CASSYSPKLGEGELFF,TGTGCCAGCAGTTACTCCCCTAAGTTGGGGGAAGGGGAGCTGTTTTTT
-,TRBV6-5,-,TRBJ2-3,CASSSRDNTDTQYF,TGTGCCAGCAGTTCTAGGGATAATACAGATACGCAGTATTTT
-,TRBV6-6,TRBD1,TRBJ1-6,CASAPLRTGSNSPLHF,TGTGCCAGCGCCCCCCTCCGGACAGGCAGCAATTCACCCCTCCACTTT
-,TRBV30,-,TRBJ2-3,CAWSETGHTQYF,TGTGCCTGGAGTGAAACAGGGCATACGCAGTATTTT
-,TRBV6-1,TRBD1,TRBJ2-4,CASSDPGTGPVRYF,TGTGCCAGCAGTGACCCTGGGACAGGTCCCGTCCGGTACTTC
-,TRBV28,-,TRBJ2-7,CASSLFGYEQYF,TGTGCCAGCAGTTTATTCGGATACGAGCAGTACTTC
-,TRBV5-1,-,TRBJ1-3,CASSDGQPGNTIYF,TGCGCCAGCAGCGACGGACAGCCGGGAAACACCATATATTTT
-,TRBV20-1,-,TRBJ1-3,CSASDRKGGNTIYF,TGCAGTGCTAGTGACCGTAAGGGTGGAAACACCATATATTTT
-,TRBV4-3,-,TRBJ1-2,CASSQDHRANYGYTF,TGCGCCAGCAGCCAAGACCACAGGGCTAACTATGGCTACACCTTC
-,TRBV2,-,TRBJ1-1,CASSEGVGTEAFF,TGTGCCAGCAGTGAAGGGGTGGGCACTGAAGCTTTCTTT
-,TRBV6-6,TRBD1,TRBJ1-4,CASSGTGEDEKLFF,TGTGCCAGCAGTGGGACAGGGGAAGACGAAAAACTGTTTTTT
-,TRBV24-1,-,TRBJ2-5,CATSAGPAGPYQETQYF,TGTGCCACCAGTGCGGGCCCCGCAGGGCCCTACCAAGAGACCCAGTACTTC
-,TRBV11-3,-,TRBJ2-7,CASSSPLGEQYF,TGTGCCAGCAGCTCCCCCCTCGGGGAGCAGTACTTC
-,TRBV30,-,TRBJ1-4,CAWSVRRTEKLFF,TGTGCCTGGAGTGTGCGCAGGACTGAAAAACTGTTTTTT
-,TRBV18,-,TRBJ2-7,CASSPTGDEQYF,TGTGCCAGCTCACCCACCGGAGACGAGCAGTACTTC
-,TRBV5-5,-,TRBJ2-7,CASSLFNSYEQYF,TGTGCCAGCAGCTTGTTTAACTCCTACGAGCAGTACTTC
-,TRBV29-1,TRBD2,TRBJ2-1,CSVEDLAAGGVEQFF,TGCAGCGTTGAAGACCTTGCTGCGGGGGGGGTTGAGCAGTTCTTC
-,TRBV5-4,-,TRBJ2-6,CASSPRQGANVLTF,TGTGCCAGCAGCCCCCGACAGGGGGCCAACGTCCTGACTTTC
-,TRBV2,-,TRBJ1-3,CASGWANSGNTIYF,TGTGCCAGCGGGTGGGCCAACTCTGGAAACACCATATATTTT
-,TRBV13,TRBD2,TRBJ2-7,CASSGRTSGSYEQYF,TGTGCCAGCAGCGGCAGGACTAGCGGGAGCTACGAGCAGTACTTC
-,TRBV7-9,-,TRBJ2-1,CASSLGRGPWFF,TGTGCCAGCAGCTTAGGGCGCGGCCCATGGTTCTTC
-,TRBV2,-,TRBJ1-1,CASRVRAENTEAFF,TGTGCCAGCAGGGTGAGGGCGGAAAACACTGAAGCTTTCTTT
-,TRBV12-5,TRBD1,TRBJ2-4,CASGPGDSLNIQYF,TGTGCTAGTGGCCCCGGGGACAGTCTAAACATTCAGTACTTC
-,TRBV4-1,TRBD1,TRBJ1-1,CASSQEIPRDRVGNTEAFF,TGCGCCAGCAGCCAAGAGATTCCTCGGGACAGGGTAGGGAACACTGAAGCTTTCTTT
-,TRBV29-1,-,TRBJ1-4,CSVVSDNEKLFF,TGCAGCGTTGTGTCCGATAATGAAAAACTGTTTTTT
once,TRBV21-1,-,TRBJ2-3,CASSNRGRADTQYF,TGTGCCAGCAGCAATAGGGGGAGGGCAGATACGCAGTATTTT
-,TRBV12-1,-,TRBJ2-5,CASSFEAGGRETQYF,TGTGCCAGCAGCTTTGAAGCGGGGGGGCGAGAGACCCAGTACTTC
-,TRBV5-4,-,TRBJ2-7,CASSLEQGRRQYF,TGTGCCAGCAGCTTGGAACAGGGACGCCGGCAGTACTTC
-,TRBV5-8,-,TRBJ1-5,CASSLRLPGSYNQPQHF,TGTGCCAGCAGCCTGCGCCTGCCGGGGTCCTACAATCAGCCCCAGCATTTT
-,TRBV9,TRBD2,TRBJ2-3,CASSPPGTSGTDTQYF,TGTGCCAGCAGCCCCCCCGGGACTAGCGGGACAGATACGCAGTATTTT
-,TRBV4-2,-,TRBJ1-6,CASSQETSSYNSPLHF,TGTGCCAGCAGCCAAGAAACAAGCTCCTATAATTCACCCCTCCACTTT
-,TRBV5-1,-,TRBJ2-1,CASSRTSNRDEQFF,TGCGCCAGCAGCCGTACTAGCAACCGCGATGAGCAGTTCTTC
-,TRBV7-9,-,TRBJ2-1,CASSPALSGPEQFF,TGTGCCAGCAGCCCCGCCCTTAGTGGTCCTGAGCAGTTCTTC
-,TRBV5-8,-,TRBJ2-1,CASSLVARPGRDEQFF,TGTGCCAGCAGCTTGGTCGCCCGCCCGGGGCGGGATGAGCAGTTCTTC
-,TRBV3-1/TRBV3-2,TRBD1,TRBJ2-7,CASSQEPGTAYEQYF,TGTGCCAGCAGCCAAGAGCCGGGGACAGCCTACGAGCAGTACTTC
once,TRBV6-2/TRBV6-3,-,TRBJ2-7,CASSYAGEQYF,TGTGCCAGCAGTTATGCCGGCGAGCAGTACTTC
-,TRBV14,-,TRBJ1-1,CASSRVGRGNTEAFF,TGTGCCAGCAGCCGTGTAGGCAGAGGGAACACTGAAGCTTTCTTT
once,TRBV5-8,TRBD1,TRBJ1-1,CASSFDRGARAFF,TGTGCCAGCAGCTTCGACAGGGGCGCTCGAGCTTTCTTT
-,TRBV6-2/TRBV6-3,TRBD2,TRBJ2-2,CASSSGTIDTGELFF,TGTGCCAGCAGTTCCGGGACTATCGACACCGGGGAGCTGTTTTTT
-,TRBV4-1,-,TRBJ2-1,CASSLDGATYNEQFF,TGCGCCAGCAGCTTAGACGGGGCCACCTACAATGAGCAGTTCTTC
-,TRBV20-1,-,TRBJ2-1,CSASSGYNEQFF,TGCAGTGCTAGTTCGGGTTACAATGAGCAGTTCTTC
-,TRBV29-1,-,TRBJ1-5,CSVRGGFDQPQHF,TGCAGCGTTAGGGGGGGGTTTGATCAGCCCCAGCATTTT
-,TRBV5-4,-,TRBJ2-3,CASTPGWFGTDTQYF,TGTGCCAGCACCCCAGGGTGGTTTGGCACAGATACGCAGTATTTT
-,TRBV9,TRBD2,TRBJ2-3,CASSARGRGPTDTQYF,TGTGCCAGCAGCGCCCGCGGGAGGGGGCCCACAGATACGCAGTATTTT
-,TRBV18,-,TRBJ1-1,CASSRTERTEAFF,TGTGCCAGCTCACGGACGGAACGTACCGAAGCTTTCTTT
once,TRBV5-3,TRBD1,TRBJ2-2,CARSSHRGRSVTGELFF,TGTGCCAGAAGCTCACACAGGGGGCGAAGTGTAACCGGGGAGCTGTTTTTT
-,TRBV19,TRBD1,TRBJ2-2,CASSGQANTGELFF,TGTGCCAGTAGCGGACAGGCGAACACCGGGGAGCTGTTTTTT
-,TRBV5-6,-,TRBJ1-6,CASSSGYFAPLHF,TGTGCCAGCAGCTCGGGATACTTTGCACCCCTCCACTTT
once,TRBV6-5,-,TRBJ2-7,CASTRAGSYEQYF,TGTGCCAGCACTAGGGCTGGCTCCTACGAGCAGTACTTC
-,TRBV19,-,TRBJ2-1,CASSIGAGNEQFF,TGTGCCAGTAGTATAGGGGCAGGCAATGAGCAGTTCTTC